This T cell receptor beta chain was obtained from a study of OX40 agonist ivuxolimab in advanced cancers. Study-wide context: Ivuxolimab was a fully human IgG2 agonistic monoclonal antibody targeting the costimulatory receptor OX40 (CD134). The point of sequencing TCRbeta in the periphery was to test whether ivuxolimab changed TCR sequence diversity and drove clonal T-cell expansion. Among the 52 dose-escalation patients, around 19 had hepatocellular carcinoma, 15 melanoma, 9 renal cell carcinoma and 9 head and neck cancer. Patients were allowed to have had prior anti-PD-1, anti-PD-L1 or anti-CTLA-4 therapy, and around 40% of the dose-escalation patients had previously received checkpoint inhibitors. Intravenous ivuxolimab was administered to patients every 2 weeks at six dose levels: 0.01, 0.1, 0.3, 1.5, 3 and 10 mg/kg. Three dose-escalation patients achieved partial responses, one with hepatocellular carcinoma and two with cutaneous melanoma. The dose-escalation cohort was almost 85% male with a mean age of about 58 years, ranging from 23 to 79. The monotherapy dose-escalation portion (N ≈ 55 patients) of the phase I ivuxolimab trial is reported in the paper. Findings and caveats that apply to the study as a whole: After ivuxolimab, more expanded clones were found on average in CD8+ T cells than in CD4+ T cells. In partial responders in the 0.1-3.0 mg/kg groups, normalized peripheral clonal expansion was found to be among the lowest, especially among CD8+ T cells. Which antigens the clonally expanded peripheral T cells were specific for was not determined. At doses of 0.1 to 3.0 mg/kg, clonal expansion of both CD4+ and CD8+ T cells in blood was seen between baseline and week 6. Low levels of normalized T-cell clonal expansion were also shown by some nonresponding patients.

Sequences SEHNR (CDR1) and FQNEAQ (CDR2) are obtained from the germline V gene (reference sequence). The CDR3, from cysteine to phenylalanine, totals 17 residues. The read is trimmed to its CDR3 DNA, 51 bases read in frame from base 1. V was cut back by 4 bases and J by 3 bases, leaving a gap of 20 bases between them. The trial excluded patients who had a history of autoimmune disease or were on systemic immunosuppression. Peripheral blood for TCR sequencing was drawn from every dose cohort at baseline, at cycle 4 day 1 and at cycle 7 day 1. Samples were obtained from an open-label, multicenter, first-in-human phase I dose-escalation trial of ivuxolimab. Adults with locally advanced or metastatic melanoma, renal cell, hepatocellular, or head and neck squamous cell carcinoma were enrolled in the trial. Before TCR sequencing, CD4+ T cells and CD8+ T cells from peripheral blood were sorted into separate populations.

For sequencing of the TCRbeta CDR3 region, genomic DNA was extracted from the sorted cells. The immunoSEQ Assay was used for sequencing of TCRbeta CDR3 regions. The table comes from immuneACCESS by way of TCRdb, which keeps in-frame sequences with V and J called. Part of the clones is missing from these tables; in studies checked, under half for an unresolved V gene and the rest for unknown reasons. The sample has roughly 19,000 clones on record, around 79% of them singletons. The leading ten clones occupy more than 25% of the sample. A few counts support this clone. No antigen is known for it. There are no base qualities to consult, and no much larger clone falls within one base.

The chain couples TRBV7-9 to TRBJ2-3; perhaps TRBD1 is the D gene, with 6 bases matching. The sample was CD4+ or CD8+ T cells sorted from blood, taken in a trial of the OX40 agonist ivuxolimab. This clonotype was obtained from an adult with an advanced solid tumor such as melanoma, head and neck, liver or kidney cancer. The DNA reads as follows: TGTGCCAGCAGCTATAATTCAGGGGCATGGGGTACAGATACGCAGTATTTT. It encodes CASSYNSGAWGTDTQYF. The reference TRBV7-9 and TRBJ2-3 proteins fill in what lies around the CDR3, so the full variable domain reads DTGVSQNPRHKITKRGQNVTFRCDPISEHNRLYWYRQTLGQGPEFLTYFQNEAQLEKSRLLSDRFSAERPKGSFSTLEIQRTEQGDSAMYLCASSYNSGAWGTDTQYFGPGTRLTVL.